A single sample is the source of the 21 T cell receptor beta chains below, sequenced in a study of blood T cell repertoires in COVID-19. Using immunoSEQ multiplex PCR, the repertoire was profiled, and TCRdb retains in-frame clones only, with some absent. The sample contains 220,000 or so clones, about 80% of which appear only once. Sequences were obtained from PBMCs or T cells enriched from blood (not recorded which). These receptors came from a middle-aged woman with acute COVID-19.

The chain combines TRBV2 with TRBJ1-5; 7 bases match TRBD1. The junction had 9 bases not matched to a gene; V was cut back by 6 bases and J by 4 bases. The CDR3 length is 15 residues. The germline CDR1 and CDR2 sequences are SNHLY and FYNNEI. The CDR3 loop reads CASSLRTGGNQPQHF. As DNA, the CDR3 is TGTGCCAGCAGCCTCAGGACAGGAGGGAATCAGCCCCAGCATTTT.

This rearrangement joins TRBV24-1 to TRBJ1-5; 7 bases match TRBD1. Germline CDR1 reads KGHDR; CDR2 reads SFDVKD. V lost 9 bases to trimming and J lost 4 bases; unmatched junction nucleotides: 11. CDR3 length: 15 residues. The CDR3 protein is CATQEGRGINQPQHF. CDR3 DNA: TGTGCCACCCAGGAGGGCAGGGGGATTAATCAGCCCCAGCATTTT.

The chain uses TRBV24-1 and TRBJ1-5; tentatively, D is TRBD1 (5 bases). Germline CDR1 and CDR2: KGHDR and SFDVKD. The CDR3 extends over 13 amino acids. Trimming removed 10 bases from V and 0 bases from J, with 9 bases in between. The CDR3 is CATQGYSNQPQHF. CDR3 DNA sequence: TGTGCCACTCAGGGTTATAGCAATCAGCCCCAGCATTTT.

The chain uses TRBV7-3 and TRBJ2-1; TRBD1 agrees at 9 bases. With 2 bases clipped from V and 9 bases from J, the junction kept 11 bases outside the gene matches. The V gene's germline CDR1 is SGHTA and CDR2 FQGTGA. CDR3 length: 16 amino acids. The CDR3 loop reads CASSLGTGNILGEQFF. The CDR3 coding sequence is TGTGCCAGCAGCTTAGGGACAGGGAACATTCTCGGTGAGCAGTTCTTC.

As regards this clone: Different DNA sequences within this sample yield the same CDR3. The rearrangement links TRBV6-5 to TRBJ1-2; 7 nucleotides match TRBD1. Losses at the gene ends were 2 bases for V and 0 bases for J; bases not matched to a gene: 6. From germline, CDR1 is MNHEY and CDR2 SVGAGI. The CDR3 loop spans 16 amino acids. CDR3: CASSYGVTGANYGYTF. The CDR3 DNA reads TGTGCCAGCAGTTACGGGGTCACAGGGGCTAACTATGGCTACACCTTC.

This clone was seen once. The gene calls are TRBV7-8 and TRBJ1-1; TRBD1 aligns across 7 bases. Germline loops: CDR1 SGHVS, CDR2 FQNEAQ. Trimming removed 5 bases from V and 5 bases from J; junction bases left unmatched: 11. CDR3 size: 15 residues. CDR3 DNA sequence: TGTGCCAGCAGCAACTCCGGGACAGTCCGAACTGAAGCTTTCTTT. Amino acids: CASSNSGTVRTEAFF.

The rearrangement links TRBV3-1 (or the pseudogene TRBV3-2) to TRBJ1-1; D is perhaps TRBD1 (5 bases). Germline V gene sequence: CDR1 LGHDT, CDR2 YNNKEL (reference sequence). The CDR3 totals 12 residues. V lost 7 bases to trimming and J lost 6 bases, with 12 bases between them. The CDR3 DNA follows: TGTGCCAGCATCGGGACGGGGGCTGAAGCTTTCTTT. Translation gives CASIGTGAEAFF.

CDR3 sequence reads: CSASRSSGNTIYF. Here the CDR3 DNA reads TGCAGTGCTAGTCGGAGTTCTGGAAACACCATATATTTT. The chain recombines TRBV20-1 with TRBJ1-3; D is undetermined. Germline-derived CDR1 and CDR2 are DFQATT and SNEGSKA (reference sequence). The CDR3 is 13 amino acids. Trimming took off 3 bases at V and 1 base at J, with 7 bases between the two ends.

A few counts support this clone. This rearrangement joins TRBV6-5 to TRBJ1-1; D may be TRBD1 (6 bases). This CDR3 contains 14 residues. Germline CDR1 and CDR2: MNHEY and SVGAGI. Trimming cost V 5 bases and J 1 base, with 11 bases left between them. The CDR3 DNA is TGTGCCAGCAGTATCCGACAGGAGAACACTGAAGCTTTCTTT. This sequence encodes CASSIRQENTEAFF.

The V and J genes are TRBV6-5 and TRBJ1-1; 7 bases are shared with TRBD1. The germline gives CDR1 MNHEY, CDR2 SVGAGI. The V segment lost 7 bases and the J segment 0 bases; nucleotides outside the gene matches: 8. The CDR3 contains 15 residues. The CDR3 DNA is TGTGCCAGCATTGTCGGGACAGTAATGAACACTGAAGCTTTCTTT. It yields the protein CASIVGTVMNTEAFF.

The chain links TRBV28 to TRBJ1-4; D not resolved. Trimming pared 2 bases from V and 4 bases from J, leaving 5 bases between. Per the germline V gene, CDR1 is MDHEN and CDR2 is SYDVKM. The CDR3 contains 13 residues. This chain's CDR3 is CASSLSGNEKLFF. In nucleotides, the CDR3 is TGTGCCAGCAGTTTAAGCGGTAATGAAAAACTGTTTTTT.

The V call is TRBV15, the J call TRBJ2-5, with D possibly being TRBD2 (6 bases). Germline V lookup: CDR1 LNHNV, CDR2 YYDKDF (reference sequence). CDR3 length equals 13 residues. With 5 bases removed from V and 5 bases from J, the gap between germline ends came to 12 bases. The CDR3 reads CATSSRGGETQYF. CDR3 in DNA: TGTGCCACCAGCTCAAGAGGAGGGGAGACCCAGTACTTC. Complete variable domain (other parts from reference TRBV15 and TRBJ2-5): DAMVIQNPRYQVTQFGKPVTLSCSQTLNHNVMYWYQQKSSQAPKLLFHYYDKDFNNEADTPDNFQSRRPNTSFCFLDIRSPGLGDTAMYLCATSSRGGETQYFGPGTRLLVL.

The chain couples TRBV6-5 to TRBJ2-7; possible D gene TRBD1, 6 bases. Trimming pared 8 bases from V and 3 bases from J, leaving 14 bases between. CDR1 is MNHEY, CDR2 SVGAGI, per germline. This CDR3 spans 13 amino acids. The chain's CDR3 is CASLEGVGYEQYF. Written as DNA, the CDR3 is TGTGCCAGCCTTGAGGGGGTGGGCTACGAGCAGTACTTC.

The V gene is TRBV6-5, the J gene TRBJ2-2; D might be TRBD1 (7 bases). Per germline, CDR1 MNHEY and CDR2 SVGAGI. The V end lost 6 bases, the J end lost 5 bases, and 10 bases lay between the germline ends. The CDR3 totals 13 residues. CDR3 in DNA: TGTGCCAGCAGGACAGGGAGGACCGGGGAGCTGTTTTTT. This codes for CASRTGRTGELFF.

The rearrangement links TRBV7-2 to TRBJ1-2; TRBD1 might be the D (5 bases). Per the germline V gene, CDR1 is SGHTA and CDR2 is FQGNSA. The CDR3 length is 15 residues. V lost 6 bases, J lost 8 bases, and 22 bases lay in between. CDR3 in amino acids: CASSLYTGGGRGYTF. CDR3 bases: TGTGCCAGCAGTTTATACACGGGCGGGGGACGGGGCTACACCTTC.

The J gene is TRBJ2-1, the V gene TRBV27, with D perhaps matching TRBD1 (5 bases). The germline gives CDR1 MNHEY, CDR2 SMNVEV (reference sequence). V was trimmed by 2 bases and J by 2 bases, leaving 13 bases between them. The CDR3 has 16 amino acids. The CDR3: CASSLDRAPTYNEQFF. CDR3 in DNA: TGTGCCAGCAGTTTAGACAGAGCTCCTACCTACAATGAGCAGTTCTTC.

The chain has TRBV6-2 or TRBV6-3 and TRBJ1-4, with D unclear. The germline V gene encodes CDR1 MNHEY and CDR2 SVGEGT. The ends were cut back, 1 base at V and 11 bases at J, with 11 bases in the middle. The length of the CDR3 is 13 residues. The CDR3 is CASSYFGQQKLFF. The CDR3 DNA sequence: TGTGCCAGCAGTTACTTTGGGCAGCAGAAACTGTTTTTT.

This chain connects TRBV28 to TRBJ2-7; 9 bases agree with TRBD2. Germline V lookup: CDR1 MDHEN, CDR2 SYDVKM. This CDR3 contains 15 residues. Germline trimming cut 5 bases from V and 2 bases from J; bases unmatched to any gene: 7. The CDR3 loop is CASSLRGGRAYEQYF. The CDR3 coding sequence is TGTGCCAGCAGTCTAAGGGGCGGGAGGGCCTACGAGCAGTACTTC.

This chain links TRBV11-3 with TRBJ2-2, with TRBD2 matching 15 bases. This CDR3 region has 17 residues. CDR1 is SGHNT and CDR2 is YENEEA in the germline V gene. V lost 5 bases, J lost 7 bases, and 8 bases stayed unmatched. The CDR3 protein is CASSPSGLAGGLGELFF. For the CDR3, the DNA is TGTGCCAGCAGCCCTTCGGGACTAGCGGGGGGCCTCGGGGAGCTGTTTTTT. Based on the CDR3 plus reference TRBV11-3 and TRBJ2-2, the full variable domain is EAGVVQSPRYKIIEKKQPVAFWCNPISGHNTLYWYLQNLGQGPELLIRYENEEAVDDSQLPKDRFSAERLKGVDSTLKIQPAELGDSAVYLCASSPSGLAGGLGELFFGEGSRLTVL.

The rearrangement links TRBV11-2 to TRBJ2-5; 11 bases fit TRBD1. This CDR3 is built from 16 residues. The germline V gene has CDR1 SGHAT and CDR2 FQNNGV. Germline trimming cut 4 bases from V and 2 bases from J; bases unmatched to any gene: 6. CDR3 DNA sequence: TGTGCCAGCAGCTCGTGGACAGGGGGCCTACAAGAGACCCAGTACTTC. Amino acid sequence: CASSSWTGGLQETQYF.

The chain has TRBV5-1 and TRBJ2-2; 8 nucleotides match TRBD2. In germline, CDR1 is SGHRS, CDR2 YFSETQ. The CDR3 is made up of 17 amino acids. V gave up 0 bases and J gave up 2 bases; unmatched junction bases: 6. CDR3 sequence (DNA): TGCGCCAGCAGCTTGGCCCGGGGACTAGATAACACCGGGGAGCTGTTTTTT. Protein sequence: CASSLARGLDNTGELFF.